A selection of T cell receptor beta chains follows, all from one sample in a study of neurological immune-mediated disorders. TCRdb ran MiXCR on the 5' RACE reads and lists one entry per CDR3 protein. The sample holds 81,000 or so distinct CDR3 sequences, 5% to 5.5% seen once. Material: PBMCs. All receptors come from a woman in her twenties or thirties with multiple sclerosis. Each CDR3 is given with its conserved first and last residue. D genes are given only for firm matches. Clone size is given for some rows only: seen once, a few or many times, or a class if the clone is expanded.

>TRBD2|TRBV5-1|many|TRBJ2-3
CASSPMTSGGTDTQYF
TGCGCCAGCAGCCCAATGACTAGCGGGGGCACAGATACGCAGTATTTT
>-|TRBV7-6|-|TRBJ1-5
CASSSLTGSNQPQHF
TGTGCCAGCAGCTCCCTGACAGGTAGCAATCAGCCCCAGCATTTT
>-|TRBV20-1|many|TRBJ1-3
CSAPESSGNTIYF
TGCAGTGCCCCCGAAAGCTCTGGAAACACCATATATTTT
>TRBD2|TRBV3-1|-|TRBJ2-1
CASSGLAGEWGQFF
TGTGCCAGCAGCGGACTAGCGGGCGAGTGGGGCCAGTTCTTC
>-|TRBV5-1|many|TRBJ2-5
CASSLGSVGGETQYF
TGCGCCAGCAGCTTGGGATCGGTGGGAGGCGAGACCCAGTACTTC
>-|TRBV20-1|many|TRBJ2-6
CSARPGGGVGSGANVLTF
TGCAGTGCTAGACCGGGCGGCGGCGTGGGCTCTGGGGCCAACGTCCTGACTTTC
>-|TRBV2|many|TRBJ2-1
CASSETTATEQFF
TGTGCCAGCAGTGAAACTACCGCTACTGAGCAGTTCTTC
>TRBD2|TRBV5-6|many|TRBJ2-1
CASSPGTSGRASEQFF
TGTGCCAGCAGCCCTGGAACTAGCGGGAGGGCCAGTGAGCAGTTCTTC
>-|TRBV6-6|many|TRBJ1-2
CASSRTANYGYTF
TGTGCCAGCAGTCGGACAGCTAACTATGGCTACACCTTC
>-|TRBV7-6|many|TRBJ1-2
CASSSWTSGYTF
TGTGCCAGCAGCTCCTGGACCTCTGGCTACACCTTC